This TCR beta chain was sequenced during a study of T cell changes during pregnancy in multiple sclerosis. Method: immunoSEQ multiplex PCR; TCRdb's copy keeps in-frame clones and lacks some. This sample has about 47,000 clones; around 93% occur once, and the top ten carry less than 2.5%. V was shortened by 5 bases and J by 6 bases, with 11 bases between the two germline ends. Germline V gives CDR1 SEHNR, CDR2 FQNEAQ (reference sequence). This CDR3 contains 12 residues. The V gene is TRBV7-9, the J gene TRBJ2-7, with a tentative D call TRBD1 (6 bases). This material consisted of peripheral blood, taken in the third trimester of pregnancy. This receptor was obtained from a female donor with multiple sclerosis, enrolled in a pregnancy study. The CDR3 DNA reads as TGTGCCAGCAGCACGACAGGTATCGAGCAGTACTTC. Amino acids: CASSTTGIEQYF.